The T cell receptor (beta chain) under discussion was sequenced for a study of cytomegalovirus exposure and HLA in healthy donors. The study, taken as a whole, reports: Reportedly, diagnosis of cytomegalovirus status by the classifier showed high specificity and sensitivity. It was approximately 150 TCR beta chains that were listed as cytomegalovirus-associated. Later analysis demonstrated an association between a missense DCLRE1C variant and TCR beta V- and J-gene trimming.

A single count supports this clone. Its antigen is as yet unknown. PCR was performed using 60 Vbeta and 13 Jbeta primers. Assay used: immunoSEQ multiplex PCR; TCRdb lists only in-frame clones, some missing. In the table there are a few hundred thousand clones, 83% of which are singletons. The CDR3 runs to 18 residues. The V gene's germline CDR1 is LNHDA and CDR2 SQIVND (reference sequence). V lost 2 bases, J lost 5 bases, and 10 bases stayed unmatched. Sequencing was done on a sample of PBMCs. The chain is built from TRBV19 and TRBJ2-1; 12 bases fit TRBD2. The receptor was derived from a girl under 18 in good health and CMV-seronegative. CDR3 loop: CASSIRLAGGKSHNEQFF. CDR3 sequence (DNA): TGTGCCAGTAGTATAAGGCTAGCGGGGGGGAAAAGTCACAATGAGCAGTTCTTC. The full variable domain, rest sourced from reference TRBV19 and TRBJ2-1, is DGGITQSPKYLFRKEGQNVTLSCEQNLNHDAMYWYRQDPGQGLRLIYYSQIVNDFQKGDIAEGYSVSREKKESFPLTVTSAQKNPTAFYLCASSIRLAGGKSHNEQFFGPGTRLTVL.